This TCR beta chain was sequenced for a study of vaccination and CD4 T cells after COVID-19. Study background: Cultures serving as controls received a peptide pool (CEFX or HIV-1 Nef) or no peptide.

This sample's time point: late sampling 161 to 241 days after vaccination in three convalescent patients. Treatment indicated: roughly ten-day PBMC culture with coronavirus spike peptide pools or control peptides (ViraFEST assay). Under the ViraFEST approach, antigen-specific T cells were expanded with peptide pools and TCRs subsequently sequenced. The sample holds a few counts of this clonotype. Its target is not known. CDR1 and CDR2 from the germline V gene are MNHGY and SAAAGT. V gave up 0 bases and J gave up 1 base, with 15 bases separating them. The CDR3 covers 17 residues. Cultured CD4+ T cell DNA underwent sequencing with the Oncomine TCR Beta short-read assay. Via MiXCR, TCRdb re-called the PCR reads, giving one row per CDR3 protein. In the table there are about 24,000 distinct CDR3 sequences, under 50% of which are singletons.

The material was CD4+ T cells from blood, cultured in vitro, obtained about 7 months after SARS-CoV-2 vaccination. The chain has TRBV6-8 and TRBJ2-5, with TRBD1 as a possible D gene (6 bases). The source is a human donor who had recovered from COVID-19. The CDR3 bases are TGTGCCAGCAGTTACTCGGGGGCTGCGGAGCGCCAAGAGACCCAGTACTTC. Protein product: CASSYSGAAERQETQYF.